This entry lists 23 T cell receptor beta chains sequenced from one sample in a study of blood T cells in healthy people across ages (dated by TCRdb to between 2014 and 2017). The library was obtained by 5' RACE. Sequencing was performed on an Illumina HiSeq 2500. A second about 7 to 12 cycle PCR used a sample-barcoded 5' primer and a J-beta primer mix. The raw public data were reprocessed by TCRdb itself: fastp quality trimming at Q25, MiXCR clonotype calling, in-frame beta chains only. Every distinct CDR3 protein forms one entry, paired with its most common genes and DNA. The sample table lists around 1,000,000 distinct CDR3 sequences, about two fifths of them with a count of one. The ten largest clones capture about an eighth of the sample. The sequencing sample was made of blood. The receptor set was obtained from a man aged 18 to 29 in good health.

This clonotype was seen repeatedly, ten times or more. The chain links TRBV7-9 to TRBJ1-2; tentative D call: TRBD1 (5 bases). Trimming took 1 base from V and 2 from J, leaving 8 bases between them. Germline V lookup: CDR1 SEHNR, CDR2 FQNEAQ (reference sequence). This CDR3 spans 14 amino acids. This chain's CDR3 is CASSLGRGNYGYTF. CDR3 bases: TGTGCCAGCAGCTTAGGTCGGGGGAACTATGGCTACACCTTC.

The chain combines TRBV12-5 with TRBJ2-2, with TRBD2 as a possible D gene (7 bases). Germline-derived CDR1 and CDR2 are LGHNT and FRNRAP. V was clipped by 5 bases and J by 6 bases, with 10 bases between them. The CDR3 contains 13 residues. The CDR3 DNA is TGTGCTAGTGGTAGGGAGGGGGCCGGGGAGCTGTTTTTT. It specifies CASGREGAGELFF.

In regard to this clonotype: At one of its ends the junction is not consistent with the germline gene, which may arise from a read error. The CDR3 here is CASHRTGGYDYTF. The CDR3 DNA reads as TGTGCCAGCCACCGAACAGGGGGCTATGACTACACCTTC. The chain employs TRBV12-3 or TRBV12-4 and TRBJ1-2, with 9 bases matching TRBD1. The CDR3 length is 13 residues.

This clonotype has ten or more counts. The chain joins TRBV12-3 or TRBV12-4 to TRBJ2-5; 10 bases agree with TRBD1. V shed 4 bases and J 4 bases; nucleotides not matched to a gene: 3. The CDR3 runs to 14 residues. Here the CDR3 DNA reads TGTGCCAGCAGTTCGACAGGGGGCGGAGAGACCCAGTACTTC. It codes for CASSSTGGGETQYF.

J is TRBJ2-5 and V is TRBV6-5; the match to TRBD2 covers 8 bases. The CDR3 loop spans 14 amino acids. Germline assignment: CDR1 MNHEY and CDR2 SVGAGI. J gave up 11 bases and V 8 bases, and 16 bases lay outside the gene matches. CDR3 region: CASRDYYPGREQYF. CDR3 DNA: TGTGCCAGCCGGGACTACTACCCCGGGAGGGAGCAGTACTTC.

On this clonotype itself: Its ends do not fully match the called genes, so a read error is possible. This chain joins TRBV11-2 and TRBJ1-2; a possible D gene is TRBD1 (5 bases). The CDR3 sequence is 16 residues long. Germline loops: CDR1 SGHAT, CDR2 FQNNGV. The DNA for the CDR3 is TGTGCCGGCAGCTTAGATCGGGGAGCAGGGCCCTATGGCTACACCTTC. It translates to CAGSLDRGAGPYGYTF. The full variable domain, rest sourced from reference TRBV11-2 and TRBJ1-2, is EAGVAQSPRYKIIEKRQSVAFWCNPISGHATLYWYQQILGQGPKLLIQFQNNGVVDDSQLPKDRFSAERLKGVDSTLKIQPAKLEDSAVYLCAGSLDRGAGPYGYTFGSGTRLTVV.

The chain joins TRBV7-3 to TRBJ1-6, with D unclear. CDR1 and CDR2 (germline): SGHTA, FQGTGA. The CDR3 covers 15 residues. V gave up 2 bases and J gave up 5 bases, with 10 bases separating them. The CDR3 nucleotides are TGTGCCAGCAGCTTAGGGTCAGGAGATAATTCACCCCTCCACTTT. It encodes CASSLGSGDNSPLHF.

The chain uses TRBV5-6 and TRBJ1-1, with TRBD1 as a possible D gene (6 bases). The CDR3 contains 16 residues. Per germline, CDR1 SGHDT and CDR2 YYEEEE. V was trimmed by 4 bases and J by 3 bases, leaving 19 bases between them. DNA for the CDR3: TGTGCCAGCAGCCCGGCGAGGGGGTATCCAGACACTGAAGCTTTCTTT. Protein sequence: CASSPARGYPDTEAFF.

The chain is built from TRBV5-6 and TRBJ2-1; no reliable D call. CDR3 length equals 16 residues. V gave up 5 bases and J gave up 0 bases, with 15 bases separating them. Germline values: CDR1 SGHDT, CDR2 YYEEEE. CDR3 sequence: CASSPAQMSSYNEQFF. The CDR3 DNA is TGTGCCAGCAGTCCGGCCCAGATGAGCTCCTACAATGAGCAGTTCTTC.

The chain recombines TRBV2 with TRBJ1-1; D gene unclear. CDR3 length: 11 residues. V was cut by 7 bases and J by 10 bases, with 13 bases left in between. The germline gives CDR1 SNHLY, CDR2 FYNNEI. CDR3 nucleotide sequence: TGTGCCAGCACCCTACGCTTGGGAGCTTTCTTT. The encoded protein is CASTLRLGAFF.

J is TRBJ2-5 and V is TRBV2, with TRBD1 matching over 7 bases. The trim removed 8 bases at V and 5 bases at J, leaving 8 bases unmatched. Germline CDR1 reads SNHLY; CDR2 reads FYNNEI. The CDR3 covers 13 residues. CDR3 nucleotides: TGTGCCAGCCACAGGGGTGGGAGTGAGACCCAGTACTTC. This sequence encodes CASHRGGSETQYF.

V and J are TRBV18 and TRBJ2-1, with TRBD2 as a possible D gene (5 bases). Trimming left V 6 bases short and J 5 bases short, with 14 bases between. Germline-derived CDR1 and CDR2 are KGHSH and LQKENI. This CDR3 is built from 14 residues. CDR3: CASSTTRGNNEQFF. The CDR3 nucleotides are TGTGCCAGCTCCACTACACGGGGTAACAATGAGCAGTTCTTC. Combining the CDR3 with reference TRBV18 and TRBJ2-1 gives the whole variable domain NAGVMQNPRHLVRRRGQEARLRCSPMKGHSHVYWYRQLPEEGLKFMVYLQKENIIDESGMPKERFSAEFPKEGPSILRIQQVVRGDSAAYFCASSTTRGNNEQFFGPGTRLTVL.

The V gene is TRBV4-1, the J gene TRBJ1-5, with 8 bases lining up with TRBD1. Germline-derived CDR1 and CDR2 are MGHRA and YSYEKL. V shed 1 base, J shed 2 bases, and the junction held 13 bases outside the gene matches. CDR3 length equals 19 residues. CDR3 residues: CASSQGWTGSLRGNQPQHF. In DNA, the CDR3 is TGCGCCAGCAGCCAAGGTTGGACAGGGTCACTTCGGGGCAATCAGCCCCAGCATTTT.

J is TRBJ2-3 and V is TRBV2; 9 bases are a match to TRBD2. V lost 2 bases, J lost 4 bases, and 10 bases stayed unmatched. Germline CDR1 SNHLY, CDR2 FYNNEI. The CDR3 has 17 amino acids. CDR3 residues: CASSELRRGGRADTQYF. CDR3 bases: TGTGCCAGCAGTGAACTCCGGCGGGGGGGCCGGGCAGATACGCAGTATTTT.

There are a few counts of this clonotype. V is TRBV9 and J is TRBJ1-1; possibly TRBD1 for D (6 bases). Trimming removed 3 bases at V and 5 bases at J, with 14 bases between. In germline, CDR1 is SGDLS, CDR2 YYNGEE. There are 14 residues in the CDR3. The CDR3 region has the DNA TGTGCCAGCAGCGCAGGGGTCGGTAATACTGAAGCTTTCTTT. This translates into CASSAGVGNTEAFF. Looking up the rest from reference TRBV9 and TRBJ1-1 gives the full variable domain: DSGVTQTPKHLITATGQRVTLRCSPRSGDLSVYWYQQSLDQGLQFLIQYYNGEERAKGNILERFSAQQFPDLHSELNLSSLELGDSALYFCASSAGVGNTEAFFGQGTRLTVV.

This clonotype has only a few counts. The chain employs TRBV29-1 and TRBJ1-2, with TRBD1 matching over 8 bases. The germline gives CDR1 SQVTM, CDR2 ANQGSEA. The CDR3 length is 14 residues. V trimming: 5 bases; J trimming: 5 bases; junction bases outside the gene matches: 10. CDR3 nucleotides: TGCAGCGTTAGTTTGGGACAGGCCAAGTATGGCTACACCTTC. Residues: CSVSLGQAKYGYTF.

The rearrangement joins TRBV5-1 to TRBJ1-2; 7 nucleotides line up with TRBD1. Per the germline V gene, CDR1 is SGHRS and CDR2 is YFSETQ. V was pared by 3 bases and J by 6 bases, with 11 bases of the junction left unmatched. This CDR3 is 15 amino acids long. The DNA for the CDR3 is TGCGCCAGCAGCTCAGGGACAGACGCCCTCAATGGCTACACCTTC. Protein: CASSSGTDALNGYTF.

The chain uses TRBV7-2 and TRBJ2-1, with D perhaps TRBD1 (6 bases). The V and J ends lost 3 bases and 9 bases respectively, with 18 bases between them. The germline CDR1 and CDR2 sequences are SGHTA and FQGNSA. The CDR3 runs 15 residues. The CDR3 spells CASSFVSGVSGEQFF. The CDR3 DNA sequence: TGTGCCAGCAGCTTTGTGTCAGGGGTCAGCGGTGAGCAGTTCTTC.

This clonotype has only one observation. The junction and the germline gene differ at one end; a read error may be behind it. The CDR3 DNA reads TGTGCCAGCAGCTTCCGGGACAGGCCGAATGGCTCCACCTTC. It yields the protein CASSFRDRPNGSTF. The chain uses TRBV7-2 and TRBJ1-2, with 8 bases aligning to TRBD1. The CDR3 runs 14 residues. Looked up from germline, CDR1 is SGHTA and CDR2 is FQGNSA.

The chain recombines TRBV6-1 with TRBJ2-1; the D gene is possibly TRBD1 (6 bases). V was pared by 5 bases and J by 0 bases, with 20 bases between. This CDR3 spans 18 amino acids. Looked up from germline, CDR1 is MNHNS and CDR2 is SASEGT. CDR3 protein: CASSPHTGRGSSYNEQFF. The DNA of the CDR3 is TGTGCCAGCAGTCCCCACACCGGCAGGGGATCCTCCTACAATGAGCAGTTCTTC.

This clonotype has a handful of counts. V is TRBV10-3 and J is TRBJ2-1; TRBD1 matches at 9 bases. Trimming cost V 10 bases and J 7 bases; bases outside gene matches: 8. Looked up from germline, CDR1 is ENHRY and CDR2 is SYGVKD. There are 13 residues in the CDR3. The CDR3 DNA sequence: TGTGCCACGACTGCCGGGACAGGGAATGAGCAGTTCTTC. The encoded protein is CATTAGTGNEQFF.

This clonotype has just a few counts. The gene calls are TRBV20-1 and TRBJ1-5; D gene ambiguous. The CDR3 covers 13 residues. Germline lookup yields CDR1 DFQATT and CDR2 SNEGSKA (reference sequence). V was pared by 5 bases and J by 0 bases, with 8 bases between. The CDR3 DNA follows: TGCAGTGCTCCCGACATTAGCAATCAGCCCCAGCATTTT. This codes for CSAPDISNQPQHF.

This clonotype was picked up a small number of times. The chain combines TRBV5-1 with TRBJ2-1; 7 nucleotides line up with TRBD1. The V and J ends lost 0 bases and 4 bases, in that order; junction bases with no gene match: 10. Germline values: CDR1 SGHRS, CDR2 YFSETQ. The CDR3 totals 17 residues. The CDR3 protein is CASSLGSSDRLYNEQFF. The CDR3 nucleotides read TGCGCCAGCAGCTTGGGGTCCTCGGACAGGCTTTACAATGAGCAGTTCTTC.